This paragraph reports one T cell receptor beta chain. Its antigen is still unknown. Nothing much larger sits one base from this clone, and base qualities are not available. These data originate in a study of cytomegalovirus exposure and HLA in healthy donors (TCRdb year 2017). With respect to the entire study: According to an earlier analysis of a few hundred of the donors, about 170 million T cells yielded 120 million or so unique TCR beta sequences and less than 300 Gb of sequence data. Approximately 310 gigabases of sequencing data and approximately 91 million unique TCR sequences made up an early release that covered nearly 650 HLA-typed donors. Of the approximately 370 genotyped donors, 75% to 85% were placed in the genetic ancestry cluster associated with self-reported Caucasian donors. The aim of the study was to test whether cataloging public T cell receptors could identify signatures of past pathogen exposure. The study used immunosequencing to profile the T cell repertoires of 670 or so subjects and linked those repertoires to cytomegalovirus serostatus. In addition to the first cohort of 666 subjects, a separate validation cohort of 120 different subjects was used. To predict cytomegalovirus infection status, the study brought together high-throughput TCR immunosequencing, statistical association of individual TCRs with disease status, and machine learning. In a later analysis, previously published TCR beta repertoires from some 640 donors were re-analyzed and high-resolution HLA genotyping was added so that TCR occurrence patterns could be studied. In the later analysis, no new phenotypic data were used to find candidate immune exposures; instead, reliance was placed on TCR beta sequences and their occurrence across donors. An earlier analysis of around 640 of the donors used high-throughput TCR beta sequencing to judge whether each TCR beta V gene segment behaved as functional or pseudogenic. Donor age, sex, ethnicity and CMV serostatus were compiled alongside the repertoire data. A later genetic analysis took genome-wide SNP genotypes for about 65% of the roughly 670 donors and used that subset as a discovery cohort. Every discovery cohort repertoire had been produced on one sequencing platform. HLA typing included class I and class II loci at four-digit resolution. The number of typed donors differed by locus: about 620-630 for A, B, C, DRB1 and DQB1; 500 to 550 for DQA1; approximately 610 for DPA1; and 400 to 480 for DPB1. Four or five DR-DQ haplotypes were treated as single units for association and clustering because of strong linkage in the cohort. On average, roughly 240,000 unique TCR beta nucleotide sequences were sequenced per donor among several hundred genotyped donors of the cohort, with 15% to 20% of those sequences being non-productive.

CDR1 and CDR2 were assigned from the germline V gene (reference sequence) as MNHNY and SVGAGI. Inclusive of the bounding cysteine and phenylalanine, the CDR3 is 15 residues long. Kept here is only the CDR3 DNA, which spans 45 bases and is read in frame from base 1. The germline ends are 12 bases apart after V is trimmed by 6 bases and J by 0 bases. The cohort consisted of 600 or so healthy bone marrow donors. At the time of sampling, all cohort members were nominally healthy, though unrecorded immune exposures were likely present. The donor tested CMV seropositive and was one of the 289 seropositive cohort members. Every donor gave a peripheral blood sample, and the peripheral blood mononuclear cells from that sample were used for TCR beta sequencing. The Qiagen DNeasy Blood Extraction Kit was used to extract genomic DNA from the blood cell samples. Overall study outcomes, separate from this receptor: The presence/absence analyses assumed that sequencing depth was roughly uniform across donors, and that assumption may not be true. Linkage disequilibrium might explain the correlated functional status among segregating V segments, but an unknown experimental factor could not be ruled out. In both the original and validation cohorts, the classifier was reported to diagnose cytomegalovirus status with high specificity and sensitivity. A further reported finding was that TCR beta sequences accurately predicted the HLA-A and HLA-B alleles for most subjects in the first cohort. In a later analysis, TCR association rates were found to vary across HLA loci, with the most associated TCRs seen for DRB1 alleles and the fewest for HLA-C alleles. The sequencing pipeline was judged likely to have produced a cluster of highly shared sequence variants as a technical artifact. V-gene and J-gene trimming of TCR beta chains was associated with a missense DCLRE1C variant in a later genetic analysis, and the association was replicated in an independent cohort. The cohort was sequenced for TCR beta chains only, and without alpha or paired-chain data the features that could be detected were limited. Across donors, most TCR sequences were observed very rarely, whereas some public TCRs were present in many individuals. Fewer than 20 rarely observed V segments, including chromosome 9 orphons, were excluded from the earlier analysis of 550 to 700 of the donors because counts were too low. Immune exposure information for the cohort was limited to CMV serostatus. The authors suggested that the approach could potentially be generalized to other disease states and immunological phenotypes. In the study, about 150 TCR beta chains were listed as associated with cytomegalovirus. In a later analysis, most CMV-associated TCR beta chains were found to appear HLA-restricted, with HLA associations seemingly driven largely by CMV exposure. According to a later analysis, parvovirus B19, influenza, CMV and Epstein-Barr virus appeared linked to several top co-occurrence clusters. HLA typing was unavailable for some donors at each locus, so association tests used only the typed subset. Compared with the approximately 700-donor mean, donors in an Asian-associated ancestry cluster had fewer N-insertions in productive TCRs, according to a later genetic analysis. A later analysis found that HLA-associated TCR beta chains were more clonally expanded and had lower generation probabilities than equally common non-associated chains. In an earlier analysis of around 500 of the donors, most TCR beta V segments appeared in productive rearrangements about 90% or about 30% of the time, broadly matching IMGT annotations. A later analysis associated about 16,000 TCR beta sequences with specific HLA alleles at a false discovery rate of 0.05. The 87-base-pair reads could not distinguish some IMGT-functional V segments, including TRBV6-2 and TRBV6-3, so those segments were excluded. When HLA alleles, especially DR and DQ, strongly co-occurred, attributing TCR associations to individual alleles was difficult. In vitro tests confirmed that a few of the cytomegalovirus-associated TCR beta chains recognize cytomegalovirus antigens.

The receptor library was made with the immunoSEQ multiplex PCR assay. For the multiplex PCR, a mixture combining 60 forward primers for TCR Vbeta segments and 13 reverse primers for TCR Jbeta segments was used. The CDR3 region of rearranged TCR beta genes was amplified from genomic DNA by a multiplex PCR assay. On the Illumina HiSeq System, the amplified TCR beta libraries were sequenced as 87-base-pair reads. As for how the authors treated the data: A later analysis counted some 74 million unique TCR beta chains across the 600 to 850 repertoires, and roughly 11 million of these chains were shared by at least two donors. Raw reads were error-corrected and collapsed into unique sequences with a nearest-neighbor algorithm that merged closely related sequences to remove PCR and sequencing errors. To assign V, D and J gene segments, CDR3 sequences were aligned to IMGT reference sequences. Each retained sequence needed at least a six-nucleotide match to both a V gene segment and a J gene segment. Rearrangements were classified as productive when the CDR3 lacked stop codons and remained in frame with V and J, and all other rearrangements were classified as non-productive. Following IMGT convention, CDR3 was defined as the stretch from the second conserved V-encoded cysteine up to the conserved J-encoded phenylalanine. Sequences without an unambiguous match to a single V gene segment were excluded from the earlier analysis of approximately 600 of the donors. An earlier analysis of just under 600 of the donors called V segments functional above 56.7% productive rearrangements and segregating when the between-donor standard deviation exceeded 5%. To diagnose cytomegalovirus status from the catalog of TCR beta chain sequences, a statistical classification framework was built. V and J gene assignment, in a later analysis, came from comparing TCR nucleotide sequences with IMGT/GENE-DB human TR gene sequences. Using the TCRdist pipeline, a later analysis assigned CDR3 sequences along with most-parsimonious VDJ recombination scenarios. A later analysis defined each TCR beta chain by its CDR3 amino acid sequence plus V-gene family, and excluded reads lacking a unique V-gene family. A later analysis removed 592 highly shared, low-generation-probability nucleotide sequences to deal with suspected cross-contamination and a sequencing artifact. In a later analysis, a clonal expansion index for each public chain was calculated from normalized within-repertoire ranks of inferred template counts. Generation probabilities in a later analysis came from a VDJ recombination model fitted to out-of-frame rearrangements, and those results were checked against IGoR. In a later analysis, TCR-TCR, TCR-HLA and TCR-CMV co-occurrence was scored with hypergeometric tests, and a repertoire-size bias correction was applied to TCR pairs. False discovery rates were estimated in a later analysis by permuting HLA or CMV assignments 20 times. In a later analysis, co-occurring TCRs were grouped with DBSCAN, and TCRdist sequence similarity was added when clustering was performed within HLA-allele-positive subsets. Co-occurrence clustering excluded repertoires with fewer than 30,000 or more than 120,000 public chains, plus five with anomalous nucleotide sharing. TCRdb provides this immuneACCESS table in a form limited to in-frame rearrangements. Some clones are lacking; in checked studies, under half of them reflect an unresolved V gene, and why the rest are absent is not known. V, J and clone size reflect that table, while D and trimming were determined from the DNA. The sample data list about 150,000 clones, and approximately 80% of these were observed just once. The top ten clones comprise about 13% of the sample.

This receptor was taken from a man aged 30 to 45 in good health and CMV-seropositive. This sequence uses TRBV6-6 and TRBJ1-5; the best D guess is TRBD1, with 6 bases matching. What was sequenced was PBMCs. The bases read TGTGCCAGCAGAAAGGGGACATATAGCAATCAGCCCCAGCATTTT. This gives the protein CASRKGTYSNQPQHF.